This T cell receptor (beta chain) came from a study of T cell responses to AZD1222 COVID-19 vaccine. Regarding the study as a whole: Repertoires were sampled only after the peak T cell response. Spike-specific TCR breadth and depth both grew after two AZD1222 doses.

CDR1 GTSNPN and CDR2 SVGIG come from the germline V gene (reference sequence). Trimming removed 2 bases from V and 1 base from J, with 5 bases in between. The CDR3 spans 12 residues. A note on this clone: The antigen is unknown.

Clones were sequenced by immunoSEQ multiplex PCR, and TCRdb holds only the in-frame ones, with some missing. Counted here are about 130,000 clones, under 90% occurring once; the ten biggest clones make up 6.3%. Sequencing used peripheral blood, obtained on day 0 of AZD1222 vaccination. The receptor was isolated from an adult in good health. The rearrangement links TRBV30 to TRBJ1-1; D is unresolved. This CDR3 reads CAWSLGNTEAFF. The CDR3 DNA is TGTGCCTGGAGTTTGGGGAACACTGAAGCTTTCTTT.